This T cell receptor beta chain appears in the sequencing data of a study of cytomegalovirus exposure and HLA in healthy donors. CDR3 length: 18 amino acids. 60 Vbeta and 13 Jbeta primers were used in PCR. Authors' analysis steps: Tens of millions of unique TCR beta chains, 9.5 million to 14 million shared, were counted in a later analysis. TCRdb's copy holds only in-frame clones and misses some; the assay was immunoSEQ multiplex PCR. From that table come the V and J calls and clone size; the DNA was used to work out D and trimming. Of 85,000 to 100,000 clones listed, approximately 80% are singletons.

Sequenced input: PBMCs. The V and J genes are TRBV21-1 and TRBJ2-1; TRBD2 was called by the table and not checked on the DNA. TRBV21-1 is marked as a pseudogene. The source is a female donor in good health and CMV-seropositive. This CDR3 reads CASSKLYGTYIEGGEQFF. The DNA for the CDR3 is TGTGCCAGCAGCAAACTCTATGGGACTTACATAGAAGGAGGTGAGCAGTTCTTC.